The next 13 T cell receptor beta chains were all read from a single sample in a study of blood T cell repertoires in COVID-19. Using immunoSEQ multiplex PCR, the repertoire was profiled, and TCRdb retains in-frame clones only, with some absent. The repertoire holds some 94,000 clones, with roughly 89% as singletons. The sample was peripheral blood. Every receptor here comes from a human donor in a cohort sampled during active COVID-19.

The chain uses TRBV6-6 and TRBJ1-2, with 9 bases fitting TRBD1. Germline-derived CDR1 and CDR2 are MNHNY and SVGAGI (reference sequence). Trimming at V came to 5 bases and at J to 1 base, leaving 14 bases not matched to a gene. CDR3 length: 18 residues. The CDR3 region is CASSQQPRTGVFNYGYTF. In DNA form, the CDR3 reads TGTGCCAGCAGTCAACAACCTAGGACAGGGGTATTTAACTATGGCTACACCTTC.

V and J are TRBV5-1 and TRBJ1-1, with D possibly TRBD1 on 6 matching bases. Between the trimmed V and J ends, which lost 0 bases and 1 base, there was a span of 10 bases. Germline assignment: CDR1 SGHRS and CDR2 YFSETQ. The length of the CDR3 is 15 residues. Here the CDR3 reads CASSLGAGANTEAFF. In nucleotides, the CDR3 is TGCGCCAGCAGCTTGGGAGCGGGGGCGAACACTGAAGCTTTCTTT.

CDR3 in DNA: TGTGCCAGCAGCTTAGCGGGGGACCTCGCCTACGAGCAGTACTTC. This gives the protein CASSLAGDLAYEQYF. The genes are TRBV13 and TRBJ2-7; possibly TRBD2 for D (6 bases). The V end was cut by 1 base, the J end by 2 bases, with 12 bases between. Germline-derived CDR1 and CDR2 are PRHDT and FYEKMQ (reference sequence). CDR3 length: 15 residues.

About this clone: The junction departs from germline at one end; a sequencing error may be responsible. The V call is TRBV6-1, the J call TRBJ2-5; 7 nucleotides line up with TRBD1. Germline V lookup: CDR1 MNHNS, CDR2 SASEGT. This CDR3 region has 14 residues. CDR3 amino acids: CASSEGTAQETQYF. CDR3 nucleotides: TGTGCCAGCAGCGAAGGGACAGCCCAAGAGACCCAGTACTTC.

This clone was detected once. The chain combines TRBV19 with TRBJ1-6, with 8 bases fitting TRBD1. From germline, CDR1 is LNHDA and CDR2 SQIVND (reference sequence). The CDR3 length is 15 residues. With V trimmed by 8 bases and J by 7 bases, 10 bases remained unmatched. CDR3 sequence: CASQKLQGANSPLHF. The DNA of the CDR3 is TGTGCCAGTCAGAAACTGCAGGGGGCCAATTCACCCCTCCACTTT.

The CDR3 coding sequence is TGTGCCAGCAGTACGTGGGGCTTGTCTGGAAACACCATATATTTT. It encodes CASSTWGLSGNTIYF. The rearrangement links TRBV6-5 to TRBJ1-3; tentatively, D is TRBD1 (5 bases). The germline V gene has CDR1 MNHEY and CDR2 SVGAGI. The CDR3 length is 15 residues. The ends were cut back, 5 bases at V and 1 base at J, with 12 bases in the middle.

The chain uses TRBV28 and TRBJ1-2; D is unresolved. Germline CDR1 reads MDHEN; CDR2 reads SYDVKM. The CDR3 consists of 13 residues. Deletions cut 2 bases from V and 1 base from J, with 5 bases between. The CDR3 protein is CASSLAINYGYTF. Written as DNA, the CDR3 is TGTGCCAGCAGTTTAGCGATTAACTATGGCTACACCTTC.

This clone was detected only a few times. The chain couples TRBV19 to TRBJ2-2; D may be TRBD2 (6 bases). The germline V gene encodes CDR1 LNHDA and CDR2 SQIVND (reference sequence). The CDR3 extends over 13 amino acids. The ends were cut back, 7 bases at V and 3 bases at J, with 9 bases in the middle. The CDR3 sequence is CASNLAYTGELFF. The DNA of the CDR3 is TGTGCCAGTAATCTAGCGTACACCGGGGAGCTGTTTTTT.

The rearrangement joins TRBV7-9 to TRBJ2-5; possible D gene TRBD2, 6 bases. Trimming shortened V by 10 bases and J by 2 bases, and 11 bases separated the two germline ends. The CDR3 length is 12 residues. Germline values: CDR1 SEHNR, CDR2 FQNEAQ (reference sequence). The DNA for the CDR3 is TGTGCCACCGAGGGACTTCAAGAGACCCAGTACTTC. It is translated as CATEGLQETQYF.

This chain joins TRBV2 and TRBJ1-4; D possibly corresponds to TRBD1 (5 bases). Germline V lookup: CDR1 SNHLY, CDR2 FYNNEI. V shed 5 bases and J shed 6 bases, with 16 bases lying between them. This CDR3 contains 15 residues. The CDR3 DNA reads TGTGCCAGCAGTCCCTGGTCAGGGCCCGATGAAAAACTGTTTTTT. This sequence encodes CASSPWSGPDEKLFF. Filled out from reference TRBV2 and TRBJ1-4, the complete variable domain reads EPEVTQTPSHQVTQMGQEVILRCVPISNHLYFYWYRQILGQKVEFLVSFYNNEISEKSEIFDDQFSVERPDGSNFTLKIRSTKLEDSAMYFCASSPWSGPDEKLFFGSGTQLSVL.

The chain carries TRBV7-9 and TRBJ2-2, with D perhaps TRBD2 (5 bases). Germline assignment: CDR1 SEHNR and CDR2 FQNEAQ (reference sequence). Trimming took off 6 bases at V and 7 bases at J, with 9 bases between the two ends. The CDR3 loop spans 12 amino acids. Here the CDR3 DNA reads TGTGCCAGCAGACTCGGGGACGGGGAGCTGTTTTTT. The encoded protein is CASRLGDGELFF.

The chain carries TRBV5-1 and TRBJ1-6; D is uncertain. Germline assignment: CDR1 SGHRS and CDR2 YFSETQ. The CDR3 sequence is 15 residues long. Deletions cut 4 bases from V and 7 bases from J, with 15 bases between. This CDR3 reads CASSPVGTGNSPLHF. The CDR3 region has the DNA TGCGCCAGCAGCCCGGTCGGCACGGGAAATTCACCCCTCCACTTT.

V gene TRBV7-2 combines with J gene TRBJ2-1, with a possible D match to TRBD1 (5 bases). V was trimmed by 2 bases and J by 6 bases, leaving 17 bases between them. The CDR3 loop spans 16 amino acids. The germline V gene encodes CDR1 SGHTA and CDR2 FQGNSA. Here the CDR3 reads CASSLRTNGRANEQFF. Written as DNA, the CDR3 is TGTGCCAGCAGCTTACGGACGAATGGCAGGGCCAATGAGCAGTTCTTC.